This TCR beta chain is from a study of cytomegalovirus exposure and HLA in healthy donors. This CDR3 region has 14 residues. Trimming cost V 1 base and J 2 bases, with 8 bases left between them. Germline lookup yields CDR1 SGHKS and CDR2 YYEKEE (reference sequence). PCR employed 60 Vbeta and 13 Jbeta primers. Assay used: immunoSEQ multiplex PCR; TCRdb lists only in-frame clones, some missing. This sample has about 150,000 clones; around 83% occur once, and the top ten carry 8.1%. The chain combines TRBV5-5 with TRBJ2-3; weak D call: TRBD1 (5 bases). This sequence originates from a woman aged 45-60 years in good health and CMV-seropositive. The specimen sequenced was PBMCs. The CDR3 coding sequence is TGTGCCAGCAGCTTGCGACAGCCCACAGATACGCAGTATTTT. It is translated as CASSLRQPTDTQYF.